This T cell receptor (beta chain) originates from a study of Ad26.COV2.S vaccination and SARS-CoV-2 variants. The protocol was immunoSEQ multiplex PCR, while the TCRdb copy is restricted to in-frame clones and leaves out a portion. The profile covers around 300,000 clones, with under 90% appearing a single time and around 5.5% taken by the ten largest. The CDR3 is made up of 16 amino acids. The germline gives CDR1 SNHLY, CDR2 FYNNEI. The J segment lost 0 bases and the V segment lost 6 bases, leaving 9 bases of the junction unmatched. Treatment meaning: roughly 19 received Ad26.COV2.S at low or high dose, single or two shots; 5 received placebo; per-sample allocation not given. The samples date from day 63 after the first vaccine or placebo injection.

The genes are TRBV2 and TRBJ1-1; TRBD1 agrees at 8 bases. The sample in question was peripheral blood, obtained in a trial of Ad26.COV2.S vaccine versus placebo. The source is a person between 18 and 59 years old who received the Ad26.COV2.S COVID-19 vaccine or a placebo. CDR3 protein: CASRRDRRDMNTEAFF. CDR3 DNA: TGTGCCAGCAGAAGGGACAGGCGAGACATGAACACTGAAGCTTTCTTT.